The present TCR beta chain was sequenced within a study of cytomegalovirus exposure and HLA in healthy donors. Primers: 60 Vbeta forward and 13 Jbeta reverse. Repertoires were generated with immunoSEQ multiplex PCR, while TCRdb's copy carries only in-frame clones and drops some. The table has about 140,000 clones, about two thirds seen once. The germline V gene encodes CDR1 SGHTS and CDR2 YDEGEE. The length of the CDR3 is 15 residues. V lost 6 bases and J lost 3; bases outside the gene matches: 8. The source material was PBMCs. V and J are TRBV5-8 and TRBJ1-2, with TRBD1 matching over 10 bases. The receptor comes from a man aged 25 to 40 in good health and CMV-seropositive. CDR3 nucleotide sequence: TGTGCCAGCACTATGACAGGGGGCGAGTACTATGGCTACACCTTC. This sequence encodes CASTMTGGEYYGYTF.